This T cell receptor beta chain appears in the sequencing data of a study of T cell responses to AZD1222 COVID-19 vaccine. Findings of the study overall: Researchers took repertoire samples only after the peak T cell response had come.

From germline, CDR1 is KGHDR and CDR2 SFDVKD. The length of the CDR3 is 15 residues. V shed 7 bases and J 5 bases; nucleotides not matched to a gene: 6. Concerning this clone: Its cognate antigen is unknown.

Measured with immunoSEQ multiplex PCR; TCRdb has only the in-frame clones, and not every one. The table has some 50,000 clones, approximately 84% seen once; the top ten hold approximately 30%. The genes are TRBV24-1 and TRBJ2-1; TRBD1 agrees at 11 bases. The TCR originated in an adult in good health. Here the sequenced sample was peripheral blood, taken on day 0 of AZD1222 vaccination. The CDR3 DNA reads TGTGCCACCAGAAGTACGGGACAGGGGGACAATGAGCAGTTCTTC. Encoded protein: CATRSTGQGDNEQFF.